The 27 T cell receptor beta chains in this list originate from one sample, sequenced in a study of shared clonotypes between healthy human individuals. The protocol was immunoSEQ multiplex PCR, while the TCRdb copy is restricted to in-frame clones and leaves out a portion. Found here are over a million clones, approximately 97% of them singletons; the top ten hold roughly 1.2%. The sequenced material came from naive CD4+ T cells sorted from blood. Subset denoted: CD45RA+ positively selected. The source of these receptors is a man aged 25-45 years in good health.

The V gene is TRBV5-1, the J gene TRBJ1-2; D is ambiguous. This CDR3 contains 14 residues. Per germline, CDR1 SGHRS and CDR2 YFSETQ. V lost 5 bases and J 4 bases, leaving 15 bases between the germline ends. The CDR3 sequence is CASSPGGVGYGYTF. In DNA, the CDR3 is TGCGCCAGCAGTCCCGGAGGCGTCGGCTATGGCTACACCTTC.

This chain uses TRBV11-2 with TRBJ2-7, with D possibly matching TRBD2 (5 bases). Trimming stripped 3 bases from V and 3 bases from J, with 15 bases between. In germline, CDR1 is SGHAT, CDR2 FQNNGV. This CDR3 is 15 amino acids long. CDR3 coding DNA: TGTGCCAGCAGCTTCTTACGCGAGCGGAACTACGAGCAGTACTTC. Its translation: CASSFLRERNYEQYF.

CDR3 sequence (DNA): TGTGCCAGTAGTATAATGGGACAGGGGGCTGAAAAACTGTTTTTT. Translating it yields CASSIMGQGAEKLFF. The V gene is TRBV19, the J gene TRBJ1-4; 12 bases map to TRBD1. The germline gives CDR1 LNHDA, CDR2 SQIVND (reference sequence). CDR3 length: 15 amino acids. Trimming at V came to 2 bases and at J to 7 bases, leaving 2 bases not matched to a gene.

This clone was seen just once. The rearrangement uses TRBV28 and TRBJ2-7, with D unclear. CDR1 is MDHEN and CDR2 is SYDVKM in the germline V gene. The CDR3 loop spans 13 amino acids. Trimming removed 3 bases from V and 2 bases from J, with 8 bases in between. CDR3 region: CASSLRRTYEQYF. DNA of the CDR3: TGTGCCAGCAGTTTGCGGCGAACCTACGAGCAGTACTTC.

The chain carries TRBV14 and TRBJ1-1; D is unresolved. V was shortened by 1 base and J by 1 base, with 16 bases between the two germline ends. Germline-derived CDR1 and CDR2 are SGHDN and FVKESK. The CDR3 consists of 17 residues. The CDR3 coding sequence is TGTGCCAGCAGCCAAGGACACAACCGCGACTCGAACACTGAAGCTTTCTTT. Translating gives CASSQGHNRDSNTEAFF.

This chain uses TRBV30 with TRBJ1-1, with D uncertain. The CDR3 runs 11 residues. The V end was cut by 2 bases, the J end by 5 bases, with 6 bases between. Germline CDR1 and CDR2: GTSNPN and SVGIG (reference sequence). The CDR3 spells CAWSFGTEAFF. The CDR3 DNA follows: TGTGCCTGGAGTTTTGGGACTGAAGCTTTCTTT.

The chain has TRBV28 and TRBJ2-3; D may be TRBD2 (6 bases). Trimming shortened V by 6 bases and J by 0 bases, and 19 bases separated the two germline ends. Germline values: CDR1 MDHEN, CDR2 SYDVKM. The CDR3 covers 17 residues. As DNA, the CDR3 is TGTGCCAGCAGGCTACCCCTCGCGGGACCCAGCACAGATACGCAGTATTTT. Translating it yields CASRLPLAGPSTDTQYF.

The V gene is TRBV5-1, the J gene TRBJ2-2; the D is unclear. Deletions cut 2 bases from V and 1 base from J, with 9 bases between. The CDR3 is made up of 15 amino acids. The germline CDR1 and CDR2 sequences are SGHRS and YFSETQ. The CDR3 loop is CASSFSSGNTGELFF. The CDR3 nucleotides read TGCGCCAGCAGCTTCTCTTCAGGGAACACCGGGGAGCTGTTTTTT.

This chain connects TRBV10-2 to TRBJ1-2, with D maybe TRBD1 (5 bases). Germline CDR1 is WSHSY and CDR2 is SAAADI. V lost 1 base and J lost 5, with 17 bases in between. This CDR3 has 16 amino acids. CDR3 region: CASSEWGRAALYGYTF. DNA for the CDR3: TGCGCCAGCAGTGAGTGGGGCAGGGCGGCGCTTTATGGCTACACCTTC.

The CDR3 DNA reads as TGTGCCAGCAGTGAACAGGGCGGGAGTATTACAGATACGCAGTATTTT. Translated, it gives CASSEQGGSITDTQYF. J is TRBJ2-3 and V is TRBV6-1; 7 positions match TRBD2. Per the germline V gene, CDR1 is MNHNS and CDR2 is SASEGT. V shed 2 bases and J 3 bases; nucleotides not matched to a gene: 8. The CDR3 loop spans 16 amino acids.

This sequence joins TRBV7-9 and TRBJ2-2; TRBD2 agrees at 8 bases. This CDR3 contains 15 residues. Germline CDR1 reads SEHNR; CDR2 reads FQNEAQ (reference sequence). V dropped 3 bases and J dropped 7; count of bases not matched to a gene: 7. CDR3 coding DNA: TGTGCCAGCAGCTTTAGCGGGGTCAAAGGCGGGGAGCTGTTTTTT. Translating gives CASSFSGVKGGELFF.

This chain connects TRBV7-9 to TRBJ1-1, with D unclear. The CDR3 runs to 14 residues. CDR1 is SEHNR and CDR2 is FQNEAQ in the germline V gene (reference sequence). V was clipped by 2 bases and J by 1 base, with 8 bases between them. CDR3 amino acids: CASSLSGENTEAFF. The CDR3 nucleotides read TGTGCCAGCAGCTTAAGTGGGGAGAACACTGAAGCTTTCTTT.

This clone was observed a single time. V is TRBV6-5 and J is TRBJ1-1; D gene ambiguous. Germline CDR1 MNHEY, CDR2 SVGAGI. V lost 6 bases to trimming and J lost 7 bases, with 15 bases between them. The CDR3 is 13 residues long. The CDR3 loop reads CASSFTGRVEAFF. CDR3 nucleotides: TGTGCCAGCAGCTTCACGGGGAGGGTTGAAGCTTTCTTT.

The chain couples TRBV5-6 to TRBJ2-3; D unclear. CDR1 SGHDT and CDR2 YYEEEE come from the germline V gene. Trimming shortened V by 2 bases and J by 6 bases, and 7 bases separated the two germline ends. The CDR3 extends over 12 amino acids. The CDR3 coding sequence is TGTGCCAGCAGCTTATCCGGGGATACGCAGTATTTT. Amino acids: CASSLSGDTQYF.

About this clone: One junction end disagrees with the germline gene, perhaps due to a read error. The V gene is TRBV7-9, the J gene TRBJ2-5, with a tentative D call TRBD2 (6 bases). Germline lookup yields CDR1 SEHNR and CDR2 FQNEAQ (reference sequence). The CDR3 extends over 17 amino acids. The CDR3 DNA reads TGTGCCAGCAGCTACGATTTTTCGGGGGACGCCCAAAAGACCCAGTACTTC. Amino acid sequence: CASSYDFSGDAQKTQYF.

The gene calls are TRBV7-8 and TRBJ2-7; 13 bases line up with TRBD2. CDR1 is SGHVS, CDR2 FQNEAQ, per germline. The V segment lost 1 base and the J segment 0 bases; nucleotides outside the gene matches: 9. This CDR3 comprises 19 residues. The CDR3 spells CASSLERLTSGRSSYEQYF. The CDR3 DNA follows: TGTGCCAGCAGCTTAGAGCGATTGACTAGCGGGAGGTCCTCCTACGAGCAGTACTTC. Variable domain in full (rest from reference TRBV7-8 and TRBJ2-7): GAGVSQSPRYKVAKRGQDVALRCDPISGHVSLFWYQQALGQGPEFLTYFQNEAQLDKSGLPSDRFFAERPEGSVSTLKIQRTQQEDSAVYLCASSLERLTSGRSSYEQYFGPGTRLTVT.

This clone showed up just once. V and J are TRBV5-4 and TRBJ1-2, with TRBD1 matching over 7 bases. This CDR3 has 15 residues. The ends lost 3 bases at V and 3 bases at J; junction bases unmatched: 8. Per the germline V gene, CDR1 is SGHNT and CDR2 is YYREEE (reference sequence). The CDR3 here is CASSSHPGTDYGYTF. The DNA for the CDR3 is TGTGCCAGCAGCTCCCACCCCGGGACAGACTATGGCTACACCTTC.

This clone was observed a single time. The chain uses TRBV28 and TRBJ2-1; D is unresolved. From germline, CDR1 is MDHEN and CDR2 SYDVKM. The V end was cut by 7 bases, the J end by 3 bases, with 19 bases between. This CDR3 spans 16 amino acids. DNA of the CDR3: TGTGCCAGCACTTACCTTTCGACGGTTTTCTACAATGAGCAGTTCTTC. Its translation: CASTYLSTVFYNEQFF.

The chain links TRBV27 to TRBJ1-1; no clear D. Germline assignment: CDR1 MNHEY and CDR2 SMNVEV (reference sequence). The CDR3 sequence is 13 residues long. V lost 2 bases and J 3 bases, leaving 7 bases between the germline ends. The chain's CDR3 is CASSLDIDTEAFF. As DNA, the CDR3 is TGTGCCAGCAGTTTAGACATCGACACTGAAGCTTTCTTT.

The J gene is TRBJ1-3, the V gene TRBV19, with D perhaps TRBD1 (5 bases). Germline-derived CDR1 and CDR2 are LNHDA and SQIVND (reference sequence). Trimming stripped 8 bases from V and 4 bases from J, with 15 bases between. The CDR3 loop spans 14 amino acids. The CDR3 reads CASAAMGQGNTIYF. The CDR3 nucleotides read TGTGCCAGTGCCGCGATGGGGCAAGGAAACACCATATATTTT.

This clone has only one observation. This chain's CDR3 is CASSRLGLADSSYEQYF. The DNA for the CDR3 is TGTGCCAGCAGTCGCCTAGGCTTAGCGGATAGCTCCTACGAGCAGTACTTC. The V and J genes are TRBV27 and TRBJ2-7; D perhaps matches TRBD2 (6 bases). The CDR3 is made up of 17 amino acids. Per the germline V gene, CDR1 is MNHEY and CDR2 is SMNVEV (reference sequence). V dropped 5 bases and J dropped 0 bases, with 20 bases sitting between them.

The chain links TRBV29-1 to TRBJ2-5; a weak D match, TRBD2 (5 bases). Germline loops: CDR1 SQVTM, CDR2 ANQGSEA. Trimming took off 0 bases at V and 4 bases at J, with 12 bases between the two ends. The CDR3 is made up of 14 amino acids. DNA of the CDR3: TGCAGCGTTGAAGATACCGGGGTCGGAGAGACCCAGTACTTC. This translates into CSVEDTGVGETQYF.

In its sample, this clone was seen once. The V gene is TRBV11-3, the J gene TRBJ2-1; D might be TRBD2 (6 bases). V gave up 5 bases and J gave up 2 bases, with 13 bases separating them. CDR1 and CDR2 from the germline V gene are SGHNT and YENEEA. This CDR3 has 15 residues. CDR3 nucleotides: TGTGCCAGCAGCCTGGGGGGAGTCACCTACAATGAGCAGTTCTTC. It is translated as CASSLGGVTYNEQFF.

This clone was seen just once. Other DNA sequences of this sample code for an identical CDR3. The genes are TRBV18 and TRBJ1-5; D is ambiguous. V dropped 0 bases and J dropped 7 bases, with 4 bases sitting between them. Germline CDR1 KGHSH, CDR2 LQKENI. The CDR3 loop spans 12 amino acids. The CDR3 DNA follows: TGTGCCAGCTCACCACCGGGCCAGCCCCAGCATTTT. Residues: CASSPPGQPQHF.

On this clone: Other DNA sequences from this sample encode an identical CDR3 as well. The chain links TRBV5-1 to TRBJ2-1; 9 bases map to TRBD2. V lost 4 bases, J lost 0 bases, and 5 bases stayed unmatched. The CDR3 loop spans 16 amino acids. The germline V gene encodes CDR1 SGHRS and CDR2 YFSETQ. The CDR3 spells CASSQNSGSSYNEQFF. CDR3 bases: TGCGCCAGCAGCCAGAATAGCGGGAGCTCCTACAATGAGCAGTTCTTC.

The rearrangement joins TRBV9 to TRBJ2-5, with D perhaps being TRBD1 or TRBD2 (6 bases each). V lost 2 bases, J lost 2 bases, and 16 bases lay in between. This CDR3 region has 16 residues. Germline values: CDR1 SGDLS, CDR2 YYNGEE. CDR3 region: CASSVGSLGGQETQYF. The CDR3 DNA follows: TGTGCCAGCAGCGTGGGTAGCCTAGGGGGGCAAGAGACCCAGTACTTC.

The rearrangement joins TRBV10-3 to TRBJ2-7; a weak D match, TRBD1 (5 bases). CDR1 and CDR2 (germline): ENHRY, SYGVKD. V was cut by 3 bases and J by 7 bases, with 7 bases left in between. This CDR3 is built from 11 residues. This CDR3 reads CAISDRQEQYF. CDR3 DNA: TGTGCCATCAGTGACCGACAGGAGCAGTACTTC.